These T cell receptor beta chains were read from a single sample in a study of blood T cell repertoires in COVID-19. Produced via immunoSEQ multiplex PCR; TCRdb's table is partial and in-frame only. The data show roughly 77,000 clones, 70% to 80% seen once. Material: peripheral blood. All receptors come from a man in his 60s with active or convalescent COVID-19. CDR3s include the opening cysteine and the closing phenylalanine or tryptophan. D genes are given only for firm matches. Clone size, where shown, is once, few, many, or a class for clones that have expanded.

DNA: TGTGCCAGCAGCGTTCAGGGGGGCAATTCACCCCTCCACTTT; CDR3: CASSVQGGNSPLHF; D: TRBD1; size: -; J: TRBJ1-6; V: TRBV9
DNA: TGCGCCAGCAGCCTGGACTTAAGGGTCGGGACAGATACGCAGTATTTT; CDR3: CASSLDLRVGTDTQYF; D: -; size: -; J: TRBJ2-3; V: TRBV4-3
DNA: TGTGCCAGCAGCCGAGCGGGGGGTGCAGATACGCAGTATTTT; CDR3: CASSRAGGADTQYF; D: TRBD2; size: -; J: TRBJ2-3; V: TRBV7-9
DNA: TGTGCCACCGGGACTAGCGGGAACACCGGGGAGCTGTTTTTT; CDR3: CATGTSGNTGELFF; D: TRBD2; size: -; J: TRBJ2-2; V: TRBV7-2
DNA: TGTGCCAGCAGCCAAGAGGGGGCGAACACTGAAGCTTTCTTT; CDR3: CASSQEGANTEAFF; D: -; size: -; J: TRBJ1-1; V: TRBV3-1/TRBV3-2
DNA: TGTGCCAGTTACAGGGGGGGGAACACTGAAGCTTTCTTT; CDR3: CASYRGGNTEAFF; D: TRBD1; size: few; J: TRBJ1-1; V: TRBV2
DNA: TGTGCCAGCAGCCTCCAAGGGAGTGAAAAACTGTTTTTT; CDR3: CASSLQGSEKLFF; D: -; size: -; J: TRBJ1-4; V: TRBV5-4
DNA: TGTGCCAGCAGCTTGTCGTCGGGTTGGACTAATGAAAAACTGTTTTTT; CDR3: CASSLSSGWTNEKLFF; D: -; size: -; J: TRBJ1-4; V: TRBV5-5
DNA: TGCGCCAGCAGTGAGATGGTGGGAGGGCATAATTCACCCCTCCACTTT; CDR3: CASSEMVGGHNSPLHF; D: -; size: -; J: TRBJ1-6; V: TRBV10-1
DNA: TGTGCCAGCAGCTTATCCAGGGTTCAGCCCCAGCATTTT; CDR3: CASSLSRVQPQHF; D: -; size: -; J: TRBJ1-5; V: TRBV5-6
DNA: TGCGCCAGCAGCTGGGACAGAGGAAACACCATATATTTT; CDR3: CASSWDRGNTIYF; D: TRBD1; size: few; J: TRBJ1-3; V: TRBV5-1
DNA: TGTGCCAGCAGCTACCAAGGACAGGGGGCGGTTGGCTACACCTTC; CDR3: CASSYQGQGAVGYTF; D: TRBD1; size: -; J: TRBJ1-2; V: TRBV7-2
DNA: TGTGCCAGCTCACCACCGGCTAGCGGGGGGGCGGGCGAGCAGTACTTC; CDR3: CASSPPASGGAGEQYF; D: TRBD2; size: once; J: TRBJ2-7; V: TRBV18
DNA: TGCGCCAGCAGCTTGGTGCAGGGCCTTAATGGCGAGCAGTACTTC; CDR3: CASSLVQGLNGEQYF; D: -; size: -; J: TRBJ2-7; V: TRBV5-1
DNA: TGTGCCAGCAGTGAAGGAGGCGGAATCTATGGCTACACCTTC; CDR3: CASSEGGGIYGYTF; D: -; size: -; J: TRBJ1-2; V: TRBV6-1
DNA: TGTGCCAGCAGGTCAGCGGGGGGGCCCGTCAATGAGCAGTTCTTC; CDR3: CASRSAGGPVNEQFF; D: TRBD2; size: -; J: TRBJ2-1; V: TRBV7-2
DNA: TGTGCCAGTAGTGATCAGTCCGGGATCGGGGAGCTGTTTTTT; CDR3: CASSDQSGIGELFF; D: -; size: -; J: TRBJ2-2; V: TRBV19
DNA: TGTGCCAGCAGCTCCCAGGGGACAGCCTCCGGCGAGCAGTACTTC; CDR3: CASSSQGTASGEQYF; D: TRBD1; size: -; J: TRBJ2-7; V: TRBV7-9
DNA: TGTGCCAGCAATTTTCTGGCAGGACAAGAGACCCAGTACTTC; CDR3: CASNFLAGQETQYF; D: -; size: -; J: TRBJ2-5; V: TRBV2
DNA: TGTGCCAGCTCATTACAGGGGGCCACCCCAGCTAACTATGGCTACACCTTC; CDR3: CASSLQGATPANYGYTF; D: TRBD1; size: -; J: TRBJ1-2; V: TRBV18
DNA: TGTGCCAGCAGCCTGCCAGGGGGTACTAATGAAAAACTGTTTTTT; CDR3: CASSLPGGTNEKLFF; D: TRBD1; size: -; J: TRBJ1-4; V: TRBV11-2
DNA: TGTGCCAGCAGCTTGCTAGCGGGGGGGCGGGAGACCCAGTACTTC; CDR3: CASSLLAGGRETQYF; D: TRBD2; size: few; J: TRBJ2-5; V: TRBV5-6
DNA: TGTGCCAGTAATTTAGATTGGAACCGGGGGAGTGAGCAGTTCTTC; CDR3: CASNLDWNRGSEQFF; D: -; size: once; J: TRBJ2-1; V: TRBV19
DNA: TGTGCCAGCAGCTCCCCGACTAACACAGATACGCAGTATTTT; CDR3: CASSSPTNTDTQYF; D: -; size: -; J: TRBJ2-3; V: TRBV11-1
DNA: TGTGCCAGTAGTACGACTAGCGGGGGGTTTACTCAGCAGTTCTTC; CDR3: CASSTTSGGFTQQFF; D: TRBD2; size: -; J: TRBJ2-1; V: TRBV19
DNA: TGTGCCAGCAGCGTAGGCAACAGGGGAGCAGGGACTGAAGCTTTCTTT; CDR3: CASSVGNRGAGTEAFF; D: TRBD1; size: -; J: TRBJ1-1; V: TRBV5-4
DNA: TGTGCCAGCAGTGAAGGGGCGTTTGAAGCTTTCTTT; CDR3: CASSEGAFEAFF; D: -; size: -; J: TRBJ1-1; V: TRBV2
DNA: TGTGCCAGCAGTGGAGACAGGGGGCTCTATTCGGGGCAGTACTTC; CDR3: CASSGDRGLYSGQYF; D: TRBD1; size: -; J: TRBJ2-7; V: TRBV2
DNA: TGTGCCAGCAGCCAGTCGTTCGGAGGGGTACAAGGTGAAAAACTGTTTTTT; CDR3: CASSQSFGGVQGEKLFF; D: -; size: -; J: TRBJ1-4; V: TRBV4-2
DNA: TGTGCCAGCCAGGGTGGACCTGGAAACACCATATATTTT; CDR3: CASQGGPGNTIYF; D: -; size: once; J: TRBJ1-3; V: TRBV6-5
DNA: TGTGCCATCAGTGAGTCGACAGGTAACACTGAAGCTTTCTTT; CDR3: CAISESTGNTEAFF; D: -; size: once; J: TRBJ1-1; V: TRBV10-3
DNA: TGTGCCAGCAGTTCCCTGCGGACTAGTTCAGATACGCAGTATTTT; CDR3: CASSSLRTSSDTQYF; D: TRBD2; size: -; J: TRBJ2-3; V: TRBV27
DNA: TGTGCCAGCAGTTCGACAGGGCGGGACTATGGCTACACCTTC; CDR3: CASSSTGRDYGYTF; D: TRBD1; size: -; J: TRBJ1-2; V: TRBV6-5
DNA: TGCGCCAGCAGCGTTCTGGGACAGACTCAAAGTGAAGCTTTCTTT; CDR3: CASSVLGQTQSEAFF; D: TRBD1; size: -; J: TRBJ1-1; V: TRBV5-1
DNA: TGTGCCAGCAGCAAAGGCGGGACTAGCCCTTACAATGAGCAGTTCTTC; CDR3: CASSKGGTSPYNEQFF; D: TRBD2; size: -; J: TRBJ2-1; V: TRBV6-2/TRBV6-3
DNA: TGTGCCAGCATCCCCGGACTAGCGGGCTCCTACGAGCAGTACTTC; CDR3: CASIPGLAGSYEQYF; D: TRBD2; size: many; J: TRBJ2-7; V: TRBV6-2/TRBV6-3
DNA: TGTGCCAGCAGCTTCATGGGCGGGGCTAGCACAGATACGCAGTATTTT; CDR3: CASSFMGGASTDTQYF; D: -; size: -; J: TRBJ2-3; V: TRBV7-3
DNA: TGTGCCAGCAGCTTAAATACAAATTCACCCCTCCACTTT; CDR3: CASSLNTNSPLHF; D: -; size: few; J: TRBJ1-6; V: TRBV7-3
DNA: TGCAGCGTGGAAGACAGGGCTACTGGGGCCAACGTCCTGACTTTC; CDR3: CSVEDRATGANVLTF; D: TRBD1; size: few; J: TRBJ2-6; V: TRBV29-1